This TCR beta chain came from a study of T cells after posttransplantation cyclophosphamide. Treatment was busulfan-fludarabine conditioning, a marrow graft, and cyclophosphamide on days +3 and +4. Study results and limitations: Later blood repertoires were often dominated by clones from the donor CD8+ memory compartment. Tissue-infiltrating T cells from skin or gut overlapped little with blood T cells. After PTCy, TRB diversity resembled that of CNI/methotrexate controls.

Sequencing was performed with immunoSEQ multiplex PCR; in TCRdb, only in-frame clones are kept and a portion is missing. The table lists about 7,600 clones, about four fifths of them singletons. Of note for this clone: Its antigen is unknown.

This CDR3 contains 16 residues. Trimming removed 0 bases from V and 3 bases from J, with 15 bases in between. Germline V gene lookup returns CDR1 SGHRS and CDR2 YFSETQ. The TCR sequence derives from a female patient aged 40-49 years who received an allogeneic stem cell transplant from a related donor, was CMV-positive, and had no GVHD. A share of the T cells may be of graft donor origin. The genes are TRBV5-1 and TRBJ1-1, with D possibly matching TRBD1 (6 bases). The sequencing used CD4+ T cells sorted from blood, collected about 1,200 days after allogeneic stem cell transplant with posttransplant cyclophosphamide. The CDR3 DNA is TGCGCCAGCAGCTTGGGAGGGGGGGTAGGGTACACTGAAGCTTTCTTT. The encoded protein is CASSLGGGVGYTEAFF.